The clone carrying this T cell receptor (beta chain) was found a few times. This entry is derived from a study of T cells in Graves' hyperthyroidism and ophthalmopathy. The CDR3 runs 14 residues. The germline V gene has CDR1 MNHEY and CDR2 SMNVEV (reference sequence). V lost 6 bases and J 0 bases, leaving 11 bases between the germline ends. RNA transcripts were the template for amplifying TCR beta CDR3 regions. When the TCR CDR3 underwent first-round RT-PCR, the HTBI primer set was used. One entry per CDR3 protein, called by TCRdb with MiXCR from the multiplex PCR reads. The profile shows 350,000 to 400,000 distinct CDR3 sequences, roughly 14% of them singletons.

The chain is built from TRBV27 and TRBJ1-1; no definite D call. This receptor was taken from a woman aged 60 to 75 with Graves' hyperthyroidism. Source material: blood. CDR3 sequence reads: CASRPGQMNTEAFF. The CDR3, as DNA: TGTGCCAGCAGACCTGGGCAGATGAACACTGAAGCTTTCTTT.